This T cell receptor (beta chain) was observed in a study of Ad26.COV2.S vaccination and SARS-CoV-2 variants. Repertoires were generated with immunoSEQ multiplex PCR, while TCRdb's copy carries only in-frame clones and drops some. Of fewer than 600,000 clones listed, 80% to 90% were seen once; the top ten hold about 1.5%. Indicated treatment: roughly 18 received Ad26.COV2.S at low or high dose, single or two shots; 5 received placebo; per-sample allocation not given. At day 63 after the first vaccine or placebo injection, samples were drawn. Trimming removed 2 bases at V and 2 bases at J, with 20 bases between. Germline V gene sequence: CDR1 SGHAT, CDR2 FQNNGV. The CDR3 is made up of 18 amino acids.

This TCR derives from a person aged 18 to 59 who received the Ad26.COV2.S COVID-19 vaccine or a placebo. The material sequenced was peripheral blood, taken in a trial of Ad26.COV2.S vaccine versus placebo. The rearrangement joins TRBV11-2 to TRBJ2-3; unclear D gene. CDR3 in DNA: TGTGCCAGCAGCTTACCACCGACCTCGAACTGGGACACAGATACGCAGTATTTT. It codes for CASSLPPTSNWDTDTQYF.